Below are 14 T cell receptor beta chains sequenced from a single sample in a study of vaccination effects on CD4 cells after COVID-19 (dated by TCRdb to between 2021 and 2024). After less than 13 days of culture, CD4+ T cells were isolated with the EasySep CD4+ T cell isolation kit. Two doses of either the BNT162b2 or the mRNA-1273 mRNA SARS-CoV-2 vaccine were administered to participants. Libraries came from the immunoSEQ multiplex PCR assay. This immuneACCESS table, as held by TCRdb, lists in-frame sequences with V and J called but not all clones. Of the missing ones, under half trace to an unresolved V gene in checked studies; the others have no known cause. The sample table records around 66,000 clones; just under 75% of these occur just once. 2% to 2.5% of the sample is held by the ten biggest clonotypes. For these TCRs, the target antigens are not known. The sequencing used CD4+ T cells from PBMCs cultured without peptide, collected after COVID-19 vaccination. The receptors come from a human donor who received a COVID-19 vaccine.

The chain uses TRBV28 and TRBJ1-2; D perhaps matches TRBD1 (6 bases). The germline CDR1 and CDR2 sequences are MDHEN and SYDVKM. The V gene lost 5 bases and the J gene lost 0 bases, with 13 bases spanning the gap. The CDR3 sequence is 15 residues long. In DNA, the CDR3 is TGTGCCAGCAGTGCACACAGGGCTGCTAACTATGGCTACACCTTC. Its protein is CASSAHRAANYGYTF.

The chain joins TRBV2 to TRBJ2-1; TRBD1 aligns across 9 bases. Trimming took 8 bases from V and 4 from J; bases not matched to a gene: 9. This CDR3 has 15 residues. Germline lookup yields CDR1 SNHLY and CDR2 FYNNEI. The CDR3 DNA reads as TGTGCCAGCCGAGGGGGACAGGGCCAATACAATGAGCAGTTCTTC. This gives the protein CASRGGQGQYNEQFF. Full variable domain (outside the CDR3, taken from reference TRBV2 and TRBJ2-1): EPEVTQTPSHQVTQMGQEVILRCVPISNHLYFYWYRQILGQKVEFLVSFYNNEISEKSEIFDDQFSVERPDGSNFTLKIRSTKLEDSAMYFCASRGGQGQYNEQFFGPGTRLTVL.

This sequence joins TRBV2 and TRBJ2-5; 7 bases are shared with TRBD1. The CDR3 spans 14 residues. Germline V gene lookup returns CDR1 SNHLY and CDR2 FYNNEI. The V gene end was trimmed by 5 bases and the J gene end by 4 bases; junction bases not matched to a gene: 7. CDR3 coding DNA: TGTGCCAGCAGTCCGACAGGGCCCCCAGAGACCCAGTACTTC. Protein product: CASSPTGPPETQYF.

This clone was seen only once. The chain has TRBV3-1 (or the pseudogene TRBV3-2) and TRBJ1-4; 8 bases align to TRBD1. The CDR3 loop spans 15 amino acids. Germline CDR1 reads LGHDT; CDR2 reads YNNKEL (reference sequence). V shed 0 bases, J shed 11 bases, and the junction held 8 bases outside the gene matches. CDR3 sequence reads: CASSQDITGGLKLFF. CDR3 DNA sequence: TGTGCCAGCAGCCAAGATATCACAGGGGGACTTAAACTGTTTTTT.

The chain combines TRBV5-1 with TRBJ2-5; 10 nucleotides agree with TRBD1. The germline CDR1 and CDR2 sequences are SGHRS and YFSETQ. Unmatched junction bases numbered 6, after V lost 0 bases and J lost 4 bases. The CDR3 has 16 residues. The CDR3 sequence is CASSLEPGTGVETQYF. Written as DNA, the CDR3 is TGCGCCAGCAGCTTGGAGCCCGGGACAGGGGTAGAGACCCAGTACTTC.

The chain combines TRBV5-1 with TRBJ2-5, with 7 bases matching TRBD2. Germline CDR1 SGHRS, CDR2 YFSETQ. The CDR3 is made up of 14 amino acids. The V and J ends lost 10 bases and 2 bases, in that order; junction bases with no gene match: 11. CDR3 in DNA: TGCGCCTCGGGGTTAGCGGGCCTTCAAGAGACCCAGTACTTC. Protein product: CASGLAGLQETQYF.

V gene TRBV28 combines with J gene TRBJ1-2; weak D call: TRBD1 (6 bases). V shed 9 bases and J shed 0 bases, with 14 bases lying between them. This CDR3 contains 14 residues. Per germline, CDR1 MDHEN and CDR2 SYDVKM. The CDR3 is CASRGNPTNYGYTF. CDR3 DNA: TGTGCCAGTAGGGGGAACCCCACTAACTATGGCTACACCTTC.

The chain joins TRBV6-6 to TRBJ1-1, with D perhaps matching TRBD1 (5 bases). V gave up 5 bases and J gave up 7 bases, with 8 bases separating them. Germline V CDR1 and CDR2: MNHNY, SVGAGI (reference sequence). CDR3 length equals 11 residues. CDR3 loop: CASSRDREAFF. CDR3 in DNA: TGTGCCAGCAGTCGGGACCGTGAAGCTTTCTTT.

The V and J genes are TRBV5-1 and TRBJ2-1, with 10 positions matching TRBD2. The junction had 3 bases not matched to a gene; V was cut back by 0 bases and J by 6 bases. CDR3 length equals 15 residues. Per germline, CDR1 SGHRS and CDR2 YFSETQ. DNA of the CDR3: TGCGCCAGCAGCTTGGTAGCGGGGGGACCCAATGAGCAGTTCTTC. Amino acids: CASSLVAGGPNEQFF.

The rearrangement joins TRBV6-2 or TRBV6-3 to TRBJ1-5, with D possibly matching TRBD1 (6 bases). Trimming removed 0 bases from V and 7 bases from J, with 10 bases in between. The CDR3 length is 14 residues. Germline CDR1 reads MNHEY; CDR2 reads SVGEGT. CDR3 DNA sequence: TGTGCCAGCAGTTACTCAACAGGGATACAGCCCCAGCATTTT. Translated, it gives CASSYSTGIQPQHF.

The rearrangement links TRBV11-2 to TRBJ2-3; D unresolved. V was clipped by 1 base and J by 4 bases, with 6 bases between them. The CDR3 runs 13 residues. CDR1 is SGHAT, CDR2 FQNNGV, per germline. The CDR3 DNA is TGTGCCAGCAGCTTAGTTCGCTCAGATACGCAGTATTTT. Translating it yields CASSLVRSDTQYF.

J is TRBJ2-7 and V is TRBV4-1, with TRBD2 as a possible D gene (5 bases). Trimming removed 2 bases at V and 0 bases at J, with 11 bases between. This CDR3 comprises 15 residues. Germline loops: CDR1 MGHRA, CDR2 YSYEKL. CDR3 sequence: CASSQQTGSSYEQYV. For the CDR3, the DNA is TGCGCCAGCAGCCAACAGACGGGAAGCTCCTACGAGCAGTACGTC.

This chain uses TRBV24-1 with TRBJ2-6, with D maybe TRBD2 (5 bases). Germline V gene lookup returns CDR1 KGHDR and CDR2 SFDVKD. This CDR3 comprises 15 residues. Trimming left V 3 bases short and J 4 bases short, with 9 bases between. The CDR3 here is CATSDTRSGANVLTF. CDR3 bases: TGTGCCACCAGTGATACTAGGAGCGGGGCCAACGTCCTGACTTTC.

V is TRBV24-1 and J is TRBJ2-1, with 9 bases fitting TRBD1. Germline values: CDR1 KGHDR, CDR2 SFDVKD. CDR3 length: 16 amino acids. V shed 3 bases and J 7 bases; nucleotides not matched to a gene: 9. CDR3 protein: CATSDTTGGAVNEQFF. The CDR3 DNA is TGTGCCACCAGTGATACAACAGGGGGCGCGGTGAATGAGCAGTTCTTC.